This T cell receptor (beta chain) was documented in a study of blood T cell repertoires in COVID-19. Overall study context: The United States, Italy and Spain were the sources of the acute and convalescent COVID-19 samples. PBMCs, B-cell-depleted T cells, or T cells were the source of the cDNA or gDNA that made up the material.

Concerning this clone itself: The same CDR3 is also encoded by other DNA sequences in this sample.

Authors' analysis steps: The assay estimated nucleated cells by amplifying reference gene primers. Generated by immunoSEQ multiplex PCR, the TCRdb table keeps only in-frame clones and is missing some. Clonal size and the V and J genes are those of that table, whereas D and trimming came from the DNA. The sample carries over 100,000 clones, over 75% recorded once. The CDR3 runs to 14 residues. Germline CDR1 LNHDA, CDR2 SQIVND (reference sequence). Trimming took 6 bases from V and 6 from J; bases not matched to a gene: 3. This clonotype originated in an elderly man with acute or convalescent COVID-19. The chain links TRBV19 to TRBJ1-6; TRBD1 agrees at 9 bases. The sample consisted of peripheral blood. The CDR3 nucleotides are TGTGCCAGTAGCTCGACAGGGGGTAATTCACCCCTCCACTTT. Protein product: CASSSTGGNSPLHF.